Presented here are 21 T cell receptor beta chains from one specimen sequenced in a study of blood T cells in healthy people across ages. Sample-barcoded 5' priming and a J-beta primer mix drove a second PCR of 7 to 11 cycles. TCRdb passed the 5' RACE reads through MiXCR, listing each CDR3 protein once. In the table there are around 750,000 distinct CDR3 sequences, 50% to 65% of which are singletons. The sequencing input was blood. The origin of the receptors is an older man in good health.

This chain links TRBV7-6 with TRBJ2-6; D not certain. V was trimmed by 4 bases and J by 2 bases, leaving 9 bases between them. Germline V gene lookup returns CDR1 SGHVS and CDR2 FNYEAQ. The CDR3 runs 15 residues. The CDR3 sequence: CASSSTEAGANVLTF. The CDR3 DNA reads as TGTGCCAGCAGCTCTACAGAGGCTGGGGCCAACGTCCTGACTTTC.

As DNA, the CDR3 is TGTGCCAGCAGCCCAGGGTGGAACATTCAGTACTTC. It encodes CASSPGWNIQYF. V usage is TRBV14 and J usage is TRBJ2-4; weak D call: TRBD1 (5 bases). Germline CDR1 SGHDN, CDR2 FVKESK. This CDR3 is built from 12 residues. Trimming pared 4 bases from V and 7 bases from J, leaving 8 bases between. The variable domain in full, completed from reference TRBV14 and TRBJ2-4, reads EAGVTQFPSHSVIEKGQTVTLRCDPISGHDNLYWYRRVMGKEIKFLLHFVKESKQDESGMPNNRFLAERTGGTYSTLKVQPAELEDSGVYFCASSPGWNIQYFGAGTRLSVL.

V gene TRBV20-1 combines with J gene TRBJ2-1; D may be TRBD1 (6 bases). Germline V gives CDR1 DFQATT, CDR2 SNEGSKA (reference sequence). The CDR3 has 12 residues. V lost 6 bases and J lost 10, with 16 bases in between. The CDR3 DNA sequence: TGCAGTGCCGAGGCCCGAGGGACAGAGCAGTTCTTC. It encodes CSAEARGTEQFF.

CDR3 nucleotide sequence: TGTGCCAGCAGTTACCAGGGTCGGGGTGTCTACGAGCAGTACTTC. Protein sequence: CASSYQGRGVYEQYF. The chain employs TRBV6-6 and TRBJ2-7; D assignment may be TRBD1 or TRBD2 (5 bases each). Trimming pared 2 bases from V and 3 bases from J, leaving 14 bases between. The CDR3 totals 15 residues. In germline, CDR1 is MNHNY, CDR2 SVGAGI (reference sequence).

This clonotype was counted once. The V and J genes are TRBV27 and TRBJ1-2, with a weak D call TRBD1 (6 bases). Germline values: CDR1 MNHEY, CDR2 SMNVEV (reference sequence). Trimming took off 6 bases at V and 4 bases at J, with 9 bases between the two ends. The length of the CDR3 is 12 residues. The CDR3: CASRQGPYGYTF. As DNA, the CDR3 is TGTGCCAGCAGACAGGGACCCTATGGCTACACCTTC.

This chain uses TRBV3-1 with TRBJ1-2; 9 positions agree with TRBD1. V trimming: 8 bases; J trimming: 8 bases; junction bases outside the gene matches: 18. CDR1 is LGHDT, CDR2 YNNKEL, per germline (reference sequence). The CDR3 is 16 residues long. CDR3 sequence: CASGVSVTGGGRGYTF. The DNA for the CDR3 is TGTGCCAGCGGAGTATCGGTTACAGGGGGCGGAAGGGGCTACACCTTC.

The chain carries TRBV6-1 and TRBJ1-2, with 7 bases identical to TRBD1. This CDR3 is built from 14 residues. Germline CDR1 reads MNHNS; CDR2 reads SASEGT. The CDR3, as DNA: TGTGCTCACGGCCGGGCAGGGGGATGGTATGGCTACACCTTC. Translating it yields CAHGRAGGWYGYTF.

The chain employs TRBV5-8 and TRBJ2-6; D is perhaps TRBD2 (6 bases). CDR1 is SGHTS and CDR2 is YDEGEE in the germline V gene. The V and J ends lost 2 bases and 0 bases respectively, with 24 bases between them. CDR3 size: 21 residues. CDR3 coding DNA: TGTGCCAGCAGCTTCTACTTGGGGGGAGGTCCCCTCCTCTCTGGGGCCAACGTCCTGACTTTC. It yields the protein CASSFYLGGGPLLSGANVLTF.

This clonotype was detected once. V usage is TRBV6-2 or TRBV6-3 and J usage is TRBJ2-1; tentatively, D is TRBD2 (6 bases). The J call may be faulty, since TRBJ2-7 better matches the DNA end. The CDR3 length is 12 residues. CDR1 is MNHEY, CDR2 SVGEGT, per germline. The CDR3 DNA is TGTGCCACCAGACTAGAAGCGAATGAGCAGTACTTC. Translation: CATRLEANEQYF.

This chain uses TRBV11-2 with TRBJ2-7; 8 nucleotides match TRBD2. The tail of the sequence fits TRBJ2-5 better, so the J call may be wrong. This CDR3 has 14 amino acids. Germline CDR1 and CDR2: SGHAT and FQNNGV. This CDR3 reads CASSQSGSRETQYF. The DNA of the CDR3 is TGTGCCAGCAGCCAAAGCGGGAGTCGAGAGACCCAGTACTTC.

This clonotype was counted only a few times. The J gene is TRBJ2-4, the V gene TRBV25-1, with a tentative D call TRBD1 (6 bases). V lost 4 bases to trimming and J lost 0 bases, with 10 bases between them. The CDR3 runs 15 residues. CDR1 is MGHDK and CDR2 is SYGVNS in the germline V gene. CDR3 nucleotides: TGTGCCAGCAGTGCTGCGGACAGAGCCAAAAACATTCAGTACTTC. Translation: CASSAADRAKNIQYF.

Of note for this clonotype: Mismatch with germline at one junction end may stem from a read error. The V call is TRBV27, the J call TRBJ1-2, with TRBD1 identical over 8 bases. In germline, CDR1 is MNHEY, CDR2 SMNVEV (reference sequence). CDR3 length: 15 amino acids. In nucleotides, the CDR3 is TGTGCCTGCAGTTTATTGGGACAGGCGGTCTATGGCTACACCTTC. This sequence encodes CACSLLGQAVYGYTF.

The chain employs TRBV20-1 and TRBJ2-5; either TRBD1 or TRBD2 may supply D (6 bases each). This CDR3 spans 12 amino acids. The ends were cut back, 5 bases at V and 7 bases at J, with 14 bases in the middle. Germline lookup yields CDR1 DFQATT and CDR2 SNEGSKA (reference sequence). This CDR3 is CSAWDKGGTQYF. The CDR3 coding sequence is TGCAGTGCTTGGGACAAGGGGGGGACCCAGTACTTC.

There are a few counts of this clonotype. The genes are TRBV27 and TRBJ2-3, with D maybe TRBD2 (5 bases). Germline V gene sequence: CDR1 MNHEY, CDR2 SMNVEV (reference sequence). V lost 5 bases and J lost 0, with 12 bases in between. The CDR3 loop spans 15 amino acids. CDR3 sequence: CASSPELESTDTQYF. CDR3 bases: TGTGCCAGCAGTCCAGAACTAGAAAGCACAGATACGCAGTATTTT.

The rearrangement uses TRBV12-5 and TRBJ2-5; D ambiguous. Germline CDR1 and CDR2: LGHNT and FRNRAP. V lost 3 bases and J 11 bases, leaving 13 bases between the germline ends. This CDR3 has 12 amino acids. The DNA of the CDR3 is TGTGCTAGTGGTTTTCCTCACAATGAGCAGTACTTC. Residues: CASGFPHNEQYF.

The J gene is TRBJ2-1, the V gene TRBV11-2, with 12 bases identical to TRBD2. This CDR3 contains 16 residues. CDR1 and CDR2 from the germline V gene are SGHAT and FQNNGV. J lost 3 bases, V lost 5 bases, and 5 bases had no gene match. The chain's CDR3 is CASSHWTSGIYNEQFF. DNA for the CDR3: TGTGCCAGCAGCCATTGGACTAGCGGGATCTACAATGAGCAGTTCTTC.

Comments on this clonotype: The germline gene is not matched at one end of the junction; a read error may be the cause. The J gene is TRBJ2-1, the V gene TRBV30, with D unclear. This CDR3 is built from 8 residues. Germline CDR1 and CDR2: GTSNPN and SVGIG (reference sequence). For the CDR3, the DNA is TGCTCCTACAATGAGCAGTTCTTC. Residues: CSYNEQFF. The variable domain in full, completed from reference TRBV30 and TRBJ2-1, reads SQTIHQWPATLVQPVGSPLSLECTVEGTSNPNLYWYRQAAGRGLQLLFYSVGIGQISSEVPQNLSASRPQDRQFILSSKKLLLSDSGFYLCSYNEQFFGPGTRLTVL.

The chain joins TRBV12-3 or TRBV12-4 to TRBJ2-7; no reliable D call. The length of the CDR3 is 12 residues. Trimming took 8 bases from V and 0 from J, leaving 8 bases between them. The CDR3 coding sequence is TGTGCCAGCGCGATCGGCTCCTACGAGCAGTACTTC. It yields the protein CASAIGSYEQYF.

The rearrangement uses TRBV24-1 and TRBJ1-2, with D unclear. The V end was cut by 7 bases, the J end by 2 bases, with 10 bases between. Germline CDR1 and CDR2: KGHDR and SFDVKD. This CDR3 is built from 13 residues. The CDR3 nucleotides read TGTGCCACCAGGGGAGACGGAAACTATGGCTACACCTTC. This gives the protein CATRGDGNYGYTF.

CDR3 protein: CASNTGETQYF. CDR3 coding DNA: TGTGCCAGCAATACGGGAGAGACCCAGTACTTC. The chain links TRBV6-5 to TRBJ2-7; no clear D gene. The assigned J gene may be wrong: the sequence end matches TRBJ2-5 better. The germline CDR1 and CDR2 sequences are MNHEY and SVGAGI. CDR3 length: 11 residues.

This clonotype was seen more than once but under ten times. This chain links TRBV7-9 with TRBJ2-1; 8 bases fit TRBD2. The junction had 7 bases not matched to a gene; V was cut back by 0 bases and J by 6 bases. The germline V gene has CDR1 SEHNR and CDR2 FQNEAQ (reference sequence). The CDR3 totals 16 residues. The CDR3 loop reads CASSLATGLGGNEQFF. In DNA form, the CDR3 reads TGTGCCAGCAGCTTAGCGACGGGACTAGGCGGCAATGAGCAGTTCTTC. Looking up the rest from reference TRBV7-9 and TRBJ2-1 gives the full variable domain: DTGVSQNPRHKITKRGQNVTFRCDPISEHNRLYWYRQTLGQGPEFLTYFQNEAQLEKSRLLSDRFSAERPKGSFSTLEIQRTEQGDSAMYLCASSLATGLGGNEQFFGPGTRLTVL.